The 32 T cell receptor beta chains given below trace back to one sample, sequenced in a study of technical replicates of blood from four donors. The protocol was immunoSEQ multiplex PCR, while the TCRdb copy is restricted to in-frame clones and leaves out a portion. The sample contains 75,000 to 100,000 clones, around 94% of which appear only once. Input material: T cells isolated from PBMCs. The origin of the receptors is a human donor in good health.

The chain carries TRBV9 and TRBJ2-3; TRBD2 aligns across 9 bases. With V trimmed by 4 bases and J by 5 bases, 8 bases remained unmatched. The germline gives CDR1 SGDLS, CDR2 YYNGEE. The CDR3 contains 15 residues. CDR3 sequence reads: CASSLLAGWGDTQYF. CDR3 DNA sequence: TGTGCCAGCAGCCTTCTAGCGGGATGGGGAGATACGCAGTATTTT. The full variable domain, completed using reference TRBV9 and TRBJ2-3, is DSGVTQTPKHLITATGQRVTLRCSPRSGDLSVYWYQQSLDQGLQFLIQYYNGEERAKGNILERFSAQQFPDLHSELNLSSLELGDSALYFCASSLLAGWGDTQYFGPGTRLTVL.

CDR3 bases: TGTGCCAGCAGCGAGGCAGGGAAGACAGGTCTCCGTGGCTACACCTTC. This gives the protein CASSEAGKTGLRGYTF. This chain links TRBV9 with TRBJ1-2, with D perhaps TRBD1 (6 bases). V shed 3 bases and J shed 7 bases, with 22 bases lying between them. This CDR3 has 16 amino acids. CDR1 and CDR2 from the germline V gene are SGDLS and YYNGEE.

V gene TRBV25-1 combines with J gene TRBJ2-1; D is unresolved. V was shortened by 4 bases and J by 8 bases, with 3 bases between the two germline ends. In germline, CDR1 is MGHDK, CDR2 SYGVNS. The CDR3 has 10 residues. CDR3 DNA: TGTGCCAGCAGTGGGCATGAGCAGTTCTTC. Translation gives CASSGHEQFF.

The chain employs TRBV5-1 and TRBJ2-1, with 9 nucleotides matching TRBD2. Germline-derived CDR1 and CDR2 are SGHRS and YFSETQ. The CDR3 length is 13 residues. V was clipped by 4 bases and J by 8 bases; unmatched bases: 4. The CDR3 here is CASSGTSFDEQFF. In nucleotides, the CDR3 is TGCGCCAGCAGCGGGACTAGCTTCGATGAGCAGTTCTTC.

The CDR3 DNA is TGTGCCAGCAGTTTACTCGCGCCAACGCACGAGCAGTACTTC. Translating it yields CASSLLAPTHEQYF. The genes are TRBV28 and TRBJ2-7; D not resolved. Per germline, CDR1 MDHEN and CDR2 SYDVKM. The germline V and J ends were trimmed by 2 bases and 5 bases, with 13 bases remaining between them. The CDR3 covers 14 residues.

This clone was detected only once. V and J are TRBV6-1 and TRBJ2-7; unclear D gene. The CDR3 extends over 12 amino acids. The V and J ends lost 8 bases and 0 bases respectively, with 8 bases between them. The germline gives CDR1 MNHNS, CDR2 SASEGT. This chain's CDR3 is CASSKHSYEQYF. DNA for the CDR3: TGTGCCAGCTCCAAACACTCCTACGAGCAGTACTTC.

This chain connects TRBV6-5 to TRBJ2-7; D is perhaps TRBD2 (5 bases). The CDR3 runs 13 residues. Germline CDR1 is MNHEY and CDR2 is SVGAGI. The germline V and J ends were trimmed by 10 bases and 3 bases, with 16 bases remaining between them. This CDR3 reads CAIWHKRRYEQYF. Written as DNA, the CDR3 is TGTGCCATCTGGCACAAGCGGCGCTACGAGCAGTACTTC.

This clone was seen a few times. The chain has TRBV29-1 and TRBJ1-1; D is uncertain. The CDR3 length is 12 residues. Trimming removed 4 bases at V and 0 bases at J, with 6 bases between. Germline values: CDR1 SQVTM, CDR2 ANQGSEA. CDR3 nucleotide sequence: TGCAGCGTTGGTCCTATGAACACTGAAGCTTTCTTT. This encodes CSVGPMNTEAFF.

This clone was found once. V is TRBV2 and J is TRBJ2-1, with 9 bases fitting TRBD2. V shed 7 bases and J 7 bases; nucleotides not matched to a gene: 14. The CDR3 sequence is 16 residues long. Germline V gives CDR1 SNHLY, CDR2 FYNNEI. Here the CDR3 reads CASKYPWAGGANEQFF. The CDR3 bases are TGTGCCAGCAAATACCCCTGGGCGGGAGGGGCAAATGAGCAGTTCTTC. Full variable domain (missing parts from reference TRBV2 and TRBJ2-1): EPEVTQTPSHQVTQMGQEVILRCVPISNHLYFYWYRQILGQKVEFLVSFYNNEISEKSEIFDDQFSVERPDGSNFTLKIRSTKLEDSAMYFCASKYPWAGGANEQFFGPGTRLTVL.

The chain uses TRBV7-2 and TRBJ2-7, with a possible D match to TRBD2 (7 bases). V lost 4 bases and J 0 bases, leaving 16 bases between the germline ends. Germline V lookup: CDR1 SGHTA, CDR2 FQGNSA. CDR3 size: 16 residues. Written as DNA, the CDR3 is TGTGCCAGCAGCTCTTGGGGGCGGGAGAGCTCCTACGAGCAGTACTTC. Its protein is CASSSWGRESSYEQYF.

The chain employs TRBV27 and TRBJ1-3; D is perhaps TRBD1 (5 bases). CDR3 size: 16 residues. Germline CDR1 and CDR2: MNHEY and SMNVEV (reference sequence). V lost 3 bases and J lost 0, with 12 bases in between. This chain's CDR3 is CASSFSAGVSGNTIYF. CDR3 nucleotide sequence: TGTGCCAGCAGTTTTTCGGCGGGGGTCTCTGGAAACACCATATATTTT.

CDR3 residues: CAARTSGRGLRTGELFF. The CDR3 coding sequence is TGTGCCGCGAGGACTAGCGGGAGGGGCCTTAGGACCGGGGAGCTGTTTTTT. This sequence joins TRBV28 and TRBJ2-2, with 15 bases aligning to TRBD2. The CDR3 has 17 residues. CDR1 is MDHEN and CDR2 is SYDVKM in the germline V gene. The V segment lost 11 bases and the J segment 5 bases; nucleotides outside the gene matches: 12.

The gene calls are TRBV20-1 and TRBJ2-4; 7 positions agree with TRBD1. Looked up from germline, CDR1 is DFQATT and CDR2 is SNEGSKA (reference sequence). This CDR3 has 11 residues. This CDR3 reads CSRAQGEIQYF. The CDR3, as DNA: TGCAGCAGGGCCCAGGGGGAGATTCAGTACTTC.

This clone was seen a few times. V gene TRBV2 combines with J gene TRBJ1-1; no reliable D call. Germline V gene data show CDR1 as SNHLY and CDR2 as FYNNEI. The CDR3 consists of 10 residues. V dropped 8 bases and J dropped 5 bases, with 6 bases sitting between them. CDR3: CASQNTEAFF. The CDR3 DNA follows: TGTGCCAGCCAGAATACTGAAGCTTTCTTT.

V is TRBV6-5 and J is TRBJ1-2; a possible D gene is TRBD1 (5 bases). V lost 4 bases, J lost 7 bases, and 10 bases lay in between. The germline gives CDR1 MNHEY, CDR2 SVGAGI. There are 12 residues in the CDR3. CDR3 sequence reads: CASSSQGSGYTF. In DNA form, the CDR3 reads TGTGCCAGCAGTTCCCAGGGATCTGGCTACACCTTC.

V is TRBV30 and J is TRBJ2-7, with TRBD2 matching 7 bases. The CDR3 contains 16 residues. J was trimmed by 1 base and V by 2 bases; bases with no gene match: 11. Germline CDR1 is GTSNPN and CDR2 is SVGIG (reference sequence). The DNA for the CDR3 is TGTGCCTGGAGTTCCTCGAGGACTAGTAAGTCCTACGAGCAGTACTTC. Translation gives CAWSSSRTSKSYEQYF.

The genes are TRBV7-8 and TRBJ2-3, with D tentatively TRBD2 (7 bases). The germline V and J ends were trimmed by 0 bases and 0 bases, with 13 bases remaining between them. CDR1 is SGHVS, CDR2 FQNEAQ, per germline. CDR3 length equals 17 residues. In nucleotides, the CDR3 is TGTGCCAGCAGCTTAGCGCAGGGAGGGGGAAGCACAGATACGCAGTATTTT. Amino acids: CASSLAQGGGSTDTQYF.

The chain has TRBV28 and TRBJ2-2; D is perhaps TRBD1 (6 bases). Trimming stripped 2 bases from V and 2 bases from J, with 15 bases between. The CDR3 has 17 residues. The germline V gene has CDR1 MDHEN and CDR2 SYDVKM. The CDR3, as DNA: TGTGCCAGCAGTTTACGATATTCGGGACAAAACACCGGGGAGCTGTTTTTT. The encoded protein is CASSLRYSGQNTGELFF.

V is TRBV14 and J is TRBJ2-3, with D maybe TRBD1 (5 bases). This CDR3 contains 17 residues. Per germline, CDR1 SGHDN and CDR2 FVKESK. V lost 3 bases to trimming and J lost 4 bases, with 20 bases between them. CDR3 nucleotides: TGTGCCAGCAGCCACATTTCCAGACAGAATGGGCCAGATACGCAGTATTTT. It translates to CASSHISRQNGPDTQYF.

The chain joins TRBV4-1 to TRBJ1-1; D is unresolved. This CDR3 has 15 amino acids. With 2 bases removed from V and 0 bases from J, the gap between germline ends came to 10 bases. Germline CDR1 is MGHRA and CDR2 is YSYEKL. The DNA of the CDR3 is TGCGCCAGCAGCCAACCAGACAAACTGAACACTGAAGCTTTCTTT. Its protein product is CASSQPDKLNTEAFF.

V usage is TRBV5-5 and J usage is TRBJ2-2; TRBD2 matches at 8 bases. Germline CDR1 is SGHKS and CDR2 is YYEKEE (reference sequence). The CDR3 runs 16 residues. The V gene end was trimmed by 4 bases and the J gene end by 1 base; junction bases not matched to a gene: 6. The CDR3 DNA follows: TGTGCCAGCAGCCAATTTAGCGGGAAGAACACCGGGGAGCTGTTTTTT. Amino acid sequence: CASSQFSGKNTGELFF.

This chain connects TRBV2 to TRBJ1-2, with 12 positions matching TRBD1. The germline CDR1 and CDR2 sequences are SNHLY and FYNNEI. This CDR3 is 14 amino acids long. V dropped 7 bases and J dropped 8; count of bases not matched to a gene: 8. Here the CDR3 reads CASKPGQGAWGYTF. The CDR3 DNA follows: TGTGCCAGCAAACCGGGACAGGGGGCGTGGGGCTACACCTTC. Based on the CDR3 plus reference TRBV2 and TRBJ1-2, the full variable domain is EPEVTQTPSHQVTQMGQEVILRCVPISNHLYFYWYRQILGQKVEFLVSFYNNEISEKSEIFDDQFSVERPDGSNFTLKIRSTKLEDSAMYFCASKPGQGAWGYTFGSGTRLTVV.

V gene TRBV27 combines with J gene TRBJ2-1; D is unresolved. V was trimmed by 2 bases and J by 6 bases, leaving 2 bases between them. Germline values: CDR1 MNHEY, CDR2 SMNVEV (reference sequence). The CDR3 consists of 11 residues. The CDR3 reads CASSLLNEQFF. The CDR3 DNA reads as TGTGCCAGCAGTTTACTCAATGAGCAGTTCTTC.

The chain recombines TRBV30 with TRBJ2-7; 7 bases are a match to TRBD1. The trim removed 4 bases at V and 0 bases at J, leaving 6 bases unmatched. This CDR3 is 14 amino acids long. The germline V gene has CDR1 GTSNPN and CDR2 SVGIG (reference sequence). The CDR3: CAWKPTGYSYEQYF. CDR3 DNA: TGTGCCTGGAAGCCGACAGGGTACTCCTACGAGCAGTACTTC.

V and J are TRBV19 and TRBJ2-7, with a weak D call TRBD1 (6 bases). The CDR3 consists of 14 residues. Germline assignment: CDR1 LNHDA and CDR2 SQIVND (reference sequence). Trimming left V 1 base short and J 6 bases short, with 13 bases between. CDR3 DNA: TGTGCCAGTAGTATAGTACAGGGTCTAAGCGAGCAGTACTTC. Protein product: CASSIVQGLSEQYF. Looking up the rest from reference TRBV19 and TRBJ2-7 gives the full variable domain: DGGITQSPKYLFRKEGQNVTLSCEQNLNHDAMYWYRQDPGQGLRLIYYSQIVNDFQKGDIAEGYSVSREKKESFPLTVTSAQKNPTAFYLCASSIVQGLSEQYFGPGTRLTVT.

This rearrangement joins TRBV5-1 to TRBJ2-1; 7 bases are a match to TRBD1. This CDR3 is built from 15 residues. V gave up 5 bases and J gave up 7 bases; unmatched junction bases: 12. CDR1 and CDR2 (germline): SGHRS, YFSETQ. Written as DNA, the CDR3 is TGCGCCAGCAGATTCGAGCCAGGGGGTAATAATGAGCAGTTCTTC. It translates to CASRFEPGGNNEQFF.

CDR3 DNA: TGCAGCGTCGGAAGGGGGGGAAGCACAGATACGCAGTATTTT. It specifies CSVGRGGSTDTQYF. The chain has TRBV29-1 and TRBJ2-3; perhaps TRBD2 as D (7 bases). The germline gives CDR1 SQVTM, CDR2 ANQGSEA. The CDR3 is made up of 14 amino acids. The ends were cut back, 6 bases at V and 0 bases at J, with 13 bases in the middle.

Only one count was recorded for this clone. This chain uses TRBV5-1 with TRBJ2-7; D is possibly TRBD2 (5 bases). The V gene lost 5 bases and the J gene lost 6 bases, with 15 bases spanning the gap. Germline CDR1 and CDR2: SGHRS and YFSETQ. This CDR3 is built from 13 residues. CDR3 region: CASSPLYSGEQYF. The CDR3 DNA sequence: TGCGCCAGCAGTCCCCTATACAGCGGCGAGCAGTACTTC.

The chain recombines TRBV5-1 with TRBJ2-3; 9 bases match TRBD1. J gave up 5 bases and V 1 base, and 5 bases lay outside the gene matches. The CDR3 spans 15 residues. Germline-derived CDR1 and CDR2 are SGHRS and YFSETQ. The CDR3 DNA reads as TGCGCCAGCAGCTTGTCGGGACAGGGAGTAGATACGCAGTATTTT. As protein: CASSLSGQGVDTQYF.

This clone was observed a handful of times. The rearrangement joins TRBV19 to TRBJ1-1; no clear D. V was shortened by 6 bases and J by 8 bases, with 19 bases between the two germline ends. This CDR3 has 14 amino acids. CDR1 and CDR2 from the germline V gene are LNHDA and SQIVND (reference sequence). CDR3 DNA sequence: TGTGCCAGTAGACAGCTTCGGGGTGTCGAGGAAGCTTTCTTT. Translation gives CASRQLRGVEEAFF. The entire variable domain, with the rest obtained from reference TRBV19 and TRBJ1-1, is as follows: DGGITQSPKYLFRKEGQNVTLSCEQNLNHDAMYWYRQDPGQGLRLIYYSQIVNDFQKGDIAEGYSVSREKKESFPLTVTSAQKNPTAFYLCASRQLRGVEEAFFGQGTRLTVV.

This chain links TRBV30 with TRBJ2-7; TRBD1 aligns across 9 bases. The CDR3 is made up of 16 amino acids. Germline assignment: CDR1 GTSNPN and CDR2 SVGIG (reference sequence). The trim removed 2 bases at V and 3 bases at J, leaving 11 bases unmatched. CDR3 sequence (DNA): TGTGCCTGGAGTAATTTCCGGGACAGGGAGATCTACGAGCAGTACTTC. Its translation is CAWSNFRDREIYEQYF.

The gene calls are TRBV5-6 and TRBJ2-5; a possible D gene is TRBD2 (6 bases). Between the trimmed V and J ends, which lost 1 base and 1 base, there was a span of 17 bases. CDR3 length: 17 residues. Germline CDR1 and CDR2: SGHDT and YYEEEE. CDR3 DNA sequence: TGTGCCAGCAGCTTGAACCTACCTCTGGGGGGCCAAGAGACCCAGTACTTC. Translated: CASSLNLPLGGQETQYF.